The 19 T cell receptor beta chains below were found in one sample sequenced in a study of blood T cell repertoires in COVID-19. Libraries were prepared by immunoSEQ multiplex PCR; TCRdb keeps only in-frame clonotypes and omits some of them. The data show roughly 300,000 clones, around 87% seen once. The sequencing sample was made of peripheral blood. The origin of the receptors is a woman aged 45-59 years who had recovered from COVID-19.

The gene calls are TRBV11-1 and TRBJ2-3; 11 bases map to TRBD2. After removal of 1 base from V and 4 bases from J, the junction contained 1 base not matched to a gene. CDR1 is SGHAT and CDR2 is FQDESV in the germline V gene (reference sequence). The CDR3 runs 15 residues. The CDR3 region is CASSLELAGADTQYF. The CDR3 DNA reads TGTGCCAGCAGCTTAGAACTAGCGGGAGCAGATACGCAGTATTTT.

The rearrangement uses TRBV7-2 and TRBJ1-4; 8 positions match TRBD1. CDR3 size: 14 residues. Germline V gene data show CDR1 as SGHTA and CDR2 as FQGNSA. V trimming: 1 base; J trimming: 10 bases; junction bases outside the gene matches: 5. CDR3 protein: CASSLGGQVGKLFF. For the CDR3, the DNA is TGTGCCAGCAGCTTAGGGGGACAGGTCGGAAAACTGTTTTTT. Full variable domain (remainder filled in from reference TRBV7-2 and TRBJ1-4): GAGVSQSPSNKVTEKGKDVELRCDPISGHTALYWYRQSLGQGLEFLIYFQGNSAPDKSGLPSDRFSAERTGGSVSTLTIQRTQQEDSAVYLCASSLGGQVGKLFFGSGTQLSVL.

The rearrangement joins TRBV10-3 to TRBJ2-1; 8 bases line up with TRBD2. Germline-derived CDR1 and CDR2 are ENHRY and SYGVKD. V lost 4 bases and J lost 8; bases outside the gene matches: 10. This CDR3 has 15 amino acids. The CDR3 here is CAISAGLAAGDEQFF. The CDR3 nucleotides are TGTGCCATCAGTGCCGGACTAGCCGCGGGGGATGAGCAGTTCTTC.

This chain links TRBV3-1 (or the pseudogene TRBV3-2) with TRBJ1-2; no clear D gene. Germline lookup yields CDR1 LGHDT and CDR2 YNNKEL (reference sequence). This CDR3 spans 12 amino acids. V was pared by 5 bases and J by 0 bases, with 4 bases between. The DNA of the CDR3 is TGTGCCAGCAGCACAGCTAACTATGGCTACACCTTC. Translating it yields CASSTANYGYTF.

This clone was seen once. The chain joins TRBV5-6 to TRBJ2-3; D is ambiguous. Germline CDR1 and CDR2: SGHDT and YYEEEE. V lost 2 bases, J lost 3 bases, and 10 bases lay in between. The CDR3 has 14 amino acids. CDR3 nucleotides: TGTGCCAGCAGCTTTGCGGTAGGAACAGATACGCAGTATTTT. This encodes CASSFAVGTDTQYF.

The CDR3 here is CAVSSGTGIYEQYF. The CDR3, as DNA: TGTGCCGTTTCTTCCGGGACAGGGATCTACGAGCAGTACTTC. This chain connects TRBV6-5 to TRBJ2-7, with 9 nucleotides matching TRBD1. V shed 11 bases and J 3 bases; nucleotides not matched to a gene: 11. Germline values: CDR1 MNHEY, CDR2 SVGAGI. The CDR3 consists of 14 residues.

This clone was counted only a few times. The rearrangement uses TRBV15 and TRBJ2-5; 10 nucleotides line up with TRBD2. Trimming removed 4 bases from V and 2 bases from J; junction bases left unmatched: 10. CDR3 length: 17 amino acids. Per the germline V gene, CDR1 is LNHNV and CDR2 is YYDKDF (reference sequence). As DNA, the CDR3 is TGTGCCACCAGCACCCGTCGAGCGGGAGGGGGACAAGAGACCCAGTACTTC. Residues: CATSTRRAGGGQETQYF. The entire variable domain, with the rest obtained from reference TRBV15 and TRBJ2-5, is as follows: DAMVIQNPRYQVTQFGKPVTLSCSQTLNHNVMYWYQQKSSQAPKLLFHYYDKDFNNEADTPDNFQSRRPNTSFCFLDIRSPGLGDTAMYLCATSTRRAGGGQETQYFGPGTRLLVL.

The DNA for the CDR3 is TGCGCCAGCAGCCAAGTCCAGCGGACCGGCTCCTACAATGAGCAGTTCTTC. As protein: CASSQVQRTGSYNEQFF. V is TRBV4-1 and J is TRBJ2-1; maybe TRBD2 (5 bases). Germline lookup yields CDR1 MGHRA and CDR2 YSYEKL. The CDR3 is 17 amino acids. Between the trimmed V and J ends, which lost 1 base and 0 bases, there was a span of 13 bases.

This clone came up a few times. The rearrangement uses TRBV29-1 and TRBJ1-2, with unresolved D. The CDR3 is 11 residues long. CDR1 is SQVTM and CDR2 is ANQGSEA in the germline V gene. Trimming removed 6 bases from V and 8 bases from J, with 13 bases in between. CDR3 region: CSVPLGSGYTF. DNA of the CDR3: TGCAGCGTCCCGCTGGGCTCCGGCTACACCTTC.

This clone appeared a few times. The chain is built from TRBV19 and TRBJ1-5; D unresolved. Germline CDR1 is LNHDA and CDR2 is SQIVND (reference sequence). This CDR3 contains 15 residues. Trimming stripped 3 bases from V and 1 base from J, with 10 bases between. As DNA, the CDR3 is TGTGCCAGTAGTATTGAGGCAGAGAGCAATCAGCCCCAGCATTTT. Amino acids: CASSIEAESNQPQHF.

CDR3: CASAFPGLAGLRATGELFF. The CDR3 DNA reads TGCGCCAGCGCTTTTCCAGGGCTAGCGGGGCTAAGGGCCACCGGGGAGCTGTTTTTT. V gene TRBV10-2 combines with J gene TRBJ2-2; 9 bases agree with TRBD2. This CDR3 region has 19 residues. The V gene end was trimmed by 8 bases and the J gene end by 4 bases; junction bases not matched to a gene: 20. Germline V CDR1 and CDR2: WSHSY, SAAADI.

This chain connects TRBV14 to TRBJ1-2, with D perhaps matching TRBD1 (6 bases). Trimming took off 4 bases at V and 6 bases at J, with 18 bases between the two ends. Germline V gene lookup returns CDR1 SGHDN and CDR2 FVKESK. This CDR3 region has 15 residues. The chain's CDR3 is CASSRAVLGAHGYTF. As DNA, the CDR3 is TGTGCCAGCAGCCGGGCGGTCTTGGGGGCGCATGGCTACACCTTC.

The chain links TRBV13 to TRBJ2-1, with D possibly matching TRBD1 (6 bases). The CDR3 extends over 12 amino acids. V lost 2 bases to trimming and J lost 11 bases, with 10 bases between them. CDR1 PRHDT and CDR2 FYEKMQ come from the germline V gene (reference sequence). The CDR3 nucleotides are TGTGCCAGCAGCTTAATGAGGGACAAGCAGTTCTTC. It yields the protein CASSLMRDKQFF.

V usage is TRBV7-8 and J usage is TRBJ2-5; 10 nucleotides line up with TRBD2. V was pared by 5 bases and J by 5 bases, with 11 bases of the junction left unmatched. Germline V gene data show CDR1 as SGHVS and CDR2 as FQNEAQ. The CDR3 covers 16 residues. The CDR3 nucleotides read TGTGCCAGCAGCCACCGAGCGGGGGGGACTAGTGAGACCCAGTACTTC. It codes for CASSHRAGGTSETQYF.

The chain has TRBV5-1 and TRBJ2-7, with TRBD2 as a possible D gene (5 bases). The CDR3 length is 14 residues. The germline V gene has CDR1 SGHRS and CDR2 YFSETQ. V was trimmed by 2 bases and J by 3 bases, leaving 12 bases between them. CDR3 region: CASSFGGLYYEQYF. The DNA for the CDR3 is TGCGCCAGCAGCTTCGGAGGATTATACTACGAGCAGTACTTC. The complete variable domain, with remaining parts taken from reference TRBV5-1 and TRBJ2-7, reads KAGVTQTPRYLIKTRGQQVTLSCSPISGHRSVSWYQQTPGQGLQFLFEYFSETQRNKGNFPGRFSGRQFSNSRSEMNVSTLELGDSALYLCASSFGGLYYEQYFGPGTRLTVT.

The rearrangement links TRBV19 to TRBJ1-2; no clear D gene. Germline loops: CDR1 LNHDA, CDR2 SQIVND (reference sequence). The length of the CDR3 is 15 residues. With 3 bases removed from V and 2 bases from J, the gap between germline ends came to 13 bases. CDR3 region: CASSIPARINYGYTF. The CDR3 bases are TGTGCCAGTAGTATCCCGGCCAGGATAAACTATGGCTACACCTTC.

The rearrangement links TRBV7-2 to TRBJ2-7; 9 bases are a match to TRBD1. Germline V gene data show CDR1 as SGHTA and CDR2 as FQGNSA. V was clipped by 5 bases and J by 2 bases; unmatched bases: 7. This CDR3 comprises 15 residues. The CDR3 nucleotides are TGTGCCAGCAGCCCCGGGACAGGGAACCCCTACGAGCAGTACTTC. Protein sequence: CASSPGTGNPYEQYF.

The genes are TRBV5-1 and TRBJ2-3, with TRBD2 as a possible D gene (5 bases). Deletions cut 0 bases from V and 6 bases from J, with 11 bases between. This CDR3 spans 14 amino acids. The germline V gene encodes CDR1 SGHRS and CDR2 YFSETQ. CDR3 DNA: TGCGCCAGCAGCTTGGAGGTTGGCGGGGATACGCAGTATTTT. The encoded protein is CASSLEVGGDTQYF. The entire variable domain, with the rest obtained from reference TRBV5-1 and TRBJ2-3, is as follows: KAGVTQTPRYLIKTRGQQVTLSCSPISGHRSVSWYQQTPGQGLQFLFEYFSETQRNKGNFPGRFSGRQFSNSRSEMNVSTLELGDSALYLCASSLEVGGDTQYFGPGTRLTVL.

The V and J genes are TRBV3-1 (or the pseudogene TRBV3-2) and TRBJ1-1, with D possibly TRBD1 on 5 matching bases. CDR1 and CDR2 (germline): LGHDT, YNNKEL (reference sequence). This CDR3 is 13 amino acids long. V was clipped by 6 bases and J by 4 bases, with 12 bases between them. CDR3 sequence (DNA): TGTGCCAGCAGGACCTCGGGGGGCACTGAAGCTTTCTTT. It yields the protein CASRTSGGTEAFF.